A selection of T cell receptor beta chains follows, all from one sample in a study of long-term antiretroviral therapy in people with HIV. TCRdb's copy holds only in-frame clones and misses some; the assay was immunoSEQ multiplex PCR. The sample holds 34,000 or so clones; roughly 81% are singletons and the top ten take about 4.6%. The specimen was unsorted PBMCs, collected 2.8 years before starting antiretroviral therapy. The origin of the receptors is a woman aged 30 to 39 with HIV. CDR3s include the opening cysteine and the closing phenylalanine or tryptophan. The D gene is left open where the match is weak. The listing skips clone size in some rows; elsewhere it reads once, few, many or a size class.

v_gene: TRBV27; j_gene: TRBJ1-1; abundance: -; d_gene: -; CDR3aa: CASRDNLNTEAFF
v_gene: TRBV5-6; j_gene: TRBJ2-2; abundance: -; d_gene: -; CDR3aa: CASSFAGVGELFF
v_gene: TRBV19; j_gene: TRBJ1-5; abundance: -; d_gene: -; CDR3aa: CASSIDREAQHF
v_gene: TRBV28; j_gene: TRBJ1-2; abundance: -; d_gene: -; CDR3aa: CASSLGGRNYGYTF
v_gene: TRBV5-1; j_gene: TRBJ2-2; abundance: once; d_gene: -; CDR3aa: CASSLGSGTGELFF
v_gene: TRBV7-8; j_gene: TRBJ2-2; abundance: once; d_gene: -; CDR3aa: CASSLGSGNTGELFF
v_gene: TRBV30; j_gene: TRBJ1-5; abundance: -; d_gene: TRBD1; CDR3aa: CAWSPQTVAGGRPQHF
v_gene: TRBV19; j_gene: TRBJ2-2; abundance: -; d_gene: -; CDR3aa: CASSVQGGTGELFF
v_gene: TRBV7-9; j_gene: TRBJ2-6; abundance: -; d_gene: -; CDR3aa: CASRRPFDTPGANVLTF
v_gene: TRBV4-1; j_gene: TRBJ2-7; abundance: -; d_gene: TRBD1; CDR3aa: CASSQGDSSYEQYF
v_gene: TRBV6-1; j_gene: TRBJ2-3; abundance: -; d_gene: TRBD2; CDR3aa: CASTGGGAADTQYF
v_gene: TRBV4-2; j_gene: TRBJ1-5; abundance: -; d_gene: -; CDR3aa: CASSLEGGPQHF
v_gene: TRBV6-1; j_gene: TRBJ2-2; abundance: -; d_gene: -; CDR3aa: CASSDQGGTGELFF
v_gene: TRBV14; j_gene: TRBJ2-5; abundance: once; d_gene: TRBD2; CDR3aa: CASSQVRRGVQETQYF
v_gene: TRBV10-3; j_gene: TRBJ2-3; abundance: -; d_gene: TRBD1; CDR3aa: CAISELKGQNTQYF
v_gene: TRBV27; j_gene: TRBJ1-5; abundance: -; d_gene: -; CDR3aa: CATWEGGDQPQHF
v_gene: TRBV10-3; j_gene: TRBJ2-3; abundance: -; d_gene: -; CDR3aa: CAISLGGGGDTQYF
v_gene: TRBV7-2; j_gene: TRBJ2-5; abundance: -; d_gene: -; CDR3aa: CASSLLQGRATQYF
v_gene: TRBV2; j_gene: TRBJ2-7; abundance: -; d_gene: -; CDR3aa: CASSEGTVSYYEQYF
v_gene: TRBV6-5; j_gene: TRBJ2-1; abundance: -; d_gene: -; CDR3aa: CASSQQGGNNEQFF
v_gene: TRBV5-5; j_gene: TRBJ1-1; abundance: -; d_gene: -; CDR3aa: CASRRQVNTEAFF
v_gene: TRBV7-9; j_gene: TRBJ2-2; abundance: few; d_gene: TRBD1; CDR3aa: CASSRTGQEAGELFF
v_gene: TRBV27; j_gene: TRBJ2-7; abundance: -; d_gene: -; CDR3aa: CASSLRGTFYEQYF
v_gene: TRBV6-5; j_gene: TRBJ2-2; abundance: few; d_gene: -; CDR3aa: CASSDRWTGELFF
v_gene: TRBV5-6; j_gene: TRBJ2-2; abundance: -; d_gene: -; CDR3aa: CASSLVTPANTGELFF
v_gene: TRBV7-9; j_gene: TRBJ2-4; abundance: few; d_gene: -; CDR3aa: CASSPNKNIQYF
v_gene: TRBV11-2; j_gene: TRBJ1-5; abundance: -; d_gene: TRBD1; CDR3aa: CASSLQGAGNQPQHF
v_gene: TRBV15; j_gene: TRBJ2-3; abundance: -; d_gene: TRBD2; CDR3aa: CATSSLSGGFTDTQYF
v_gene: TRBV10-3; j_gene: TRBJ1-2; abundance: -; d_gene: -; CDR3aa: CAISRETYGYTF
v_gene: TRBV28; j_gene: TRBJ2-7; abundance: -; d_gene: -; CDR3aa: CASTSPNPGAVREQYF
v_gene: TRBV7-9; j_gene: TRBJ2-2; abundance: -; d_gene: -; CDR3aa: CASSGETGELFF
v_gene: TRBV5-1; j_gene: TRBJ1-1; abundance: few; d_gene: -; CDR3aa: CASSLDRHTEAFF
v_gene: TRBV30; j_gene: TRBJ1-5; abundance: once; d_gene: -; CDR3aa: CAWLPAGFGGNQPQHF
v_gene: TRBV7-9; j_gene: TRBJ1-1; abundance: -; d_gene: TRBD1; CDR3aa: CASSLQDKGAWTEAFF
v_gene: TRBV11-2; j_gene: TRBJ2-3; abundance: once; d_gene: TRBD2; CDR3aa: CASSLAGRGGPDTQYF
v_gene: TRBV6-1; j_gene: TRBJ2-1; abundance: -; d_gene: -; CDR3aa: CASSENPGSSYNEQFF
v_gene: TRBV30; j_gene: TRBJ1-2; abundance: -; d_gene: -; CDR3aa: CAWSVRRSSDSGFYGYTF
v_gene: TRBV5-1; j_gene: TRBJ1-2; abundance: once; d_gene: TRBD1; CDR3aa: CASRGQGSVYGYTF
v_gene: TRBV15; j_gene: TRBJ2-5; abundance: once; d_gene: TRBD1; CDR3aa: CATSRGGTGDETQYF
v_gene: TRBV9; j_gene: TRBJ1-2; abundance: -; d_gene: TRBD1; CDR3aa: CASSGRDRGPSYTF
v_gene: TRBV6-6; j_gene: TRBJ2-1; abundance: -; d_gene: TRBD2; CDR3aa: CASKAGGPENEQFF
v_gene: TRBV2; j_gene: TRBJ2-1; abundance: -; d_gene: TRBD1; CDR3aa: CASRARQGAYNEQFF
v_gene: TRBV10-2; j_gene: TRBJ2-5; abundance: -; d_gene: -; CDR3aa: CASNGYGRSQETQYF
v_gene: TRBV9; j_gene: TRBJ2-1; abundance: -; d_gene: -; CDR3aa: CASSAHRADNEQFF
v_gene: TRBV5-1; j_gene: TRBJ1-1; abundance: -; d_gene: -; CDR3aa: CASSLEGQNTEAFF
v_gene: TRBV30; j_gene: TRBJ1-3; abundance: -; d_gene: -; CDR3aa: CAWDPRRGGNTIYF
v_gene: TRBV7-9; j_gene: TRBJ1-2; abundance: -; d_gene: TRBD1; CDR3aa: CASSPNRQGANNKYGYTF
v_gene: TRBV30; j_gene: TRBJ1-5; abundance: few; d_gene: TRBD1; CDR3aa: CAWSFPTDRGRWQPQHF
v_gene: TRBV11-2; j_gene: TRBJ2-7; abundance: -; d_gene: -; CDR3aa: CASSSQNYEQYF
v_gene: TRBV7-9; j_gene: TRBJ1-2; abundance: -; d_gene: -; CDR3aa: CASSPGGITNYGYTF
v_gene: TRBV27; j_gene: TRBJ1-2; abundance: -; d_gene: TRBD1; CDR3aa: CASSPTGASYGYTF